These 16 T cell receptor beta chains were all obtained from the same sample, sequenced in a study of T cell clusters in autoimmune cytopenias. Each sample's input was 250 to 300 ng genomic DNA, roughly 40,000 genome equivalents. Multiplex touch-down PCR amplified TRB using TRB-A and TRB-B pools in one tube. TCRdb derives one entry per CDR3 protein from the multiplex PCR reads, leaving out DNA. The sample is made up of around 7,000 distinct CDR3 sequences, and the top ten hold roughly a tenth of it. The same specimen was also included in a second study, on T cell repertoires in aging, cancer and after chemotherapy.

The sample consisted of peripheral blood. Receptor source: a human donor in good health.

By frequency, this clonotype is medium-sized. The chain is built from TRBV12-3 or TRBV12-4 and TRBJ1-5. This CDR3 contains 14 residues. CDR3 sequence: CASRPDGDNQPQHF.

This clonotype shows up as medium-sized by frequency. This chain uses TRBV19 with TRBJ1-5; TCRdb gives TRBD1 as the D gene, but with no DNA this cannot be confirmed. This CDR3 contains 15 residues. The germline gives CDR1 LNHDA, CDR2 SQIVND (reference sequence). The CDR3 loop is CASSIGGTGLQPQHF.

This clonotype counts as medium-sized (0.01 to 0.1%) by frequency. This chain connects TRBV13 to TRBJ2-7; no DNA is available, so the TRBD1 call from TCRdb remains unchecked. CDR1 and CDR2 (germline): PRHDT, FYEKMQ (reference sequence). CDR3 size: 14 residues. This CDR3 is CASSFGSGDREQYF.

By frequency, this clonotype registers medium-sized. The chain employs TRBV6-6 and TRBJ2-1; TCRdb gives TRBD1 as the D gene, but with no DNA this cannot be confirmed. This CDR3 is built from 15 residues. CDR1 is MNHNY and CDR2 is SVGAGI in the germline V gene (reference sequence). The chain's CDR3 is CASSYDSPYYNEQFF.

This sequence joins TRBV6-1 and TRBJ2-5. Germline CDR1 and CDR2: MNHNS and SASEGT. The CDR3 covers 13 residues. CDR3 region: CASSEGGKETQYF.

V usage is TRBV7-2 and J usage is TRBJ2-5; TCRdb picks TRBD1, but there is no DNA to check that call. Per the germline V gene, CDR1 is SGHTA and CDR2 is FQGNSA. The length of the CDR3 is 13 residues. The CDR3 protein is CASSTRGQQTQYF.

The chain has TRBV5-5 and TRBJ1-1; TCRdb proposes TRBD1, but this gene call is untestable without DNA. Germline V gene lookup returns CDR1 SGHKS and CDR2 YYEKEE (reference sequence). The CDR3 has 13 residues. The chain's CDR3 is CASSLQGDTEAFF.

This chain joins TRBV13 and TRBJ1-6; the TCRdb D gene call, TRBD1, has no DNA to confirm it. This CDR3 spans 14 amino acids. Germline V CDR1 and CDR2: PRHDT, FYEKMQ (reference sequence). The CDR3 reads CASSKGQSGSPLHF.

This clonotype registers medium-sized by frequency. V and J are TRBV19 and TRBJ2-7; TCRdb's assignment of TRBD1 cannot be checked, as there is no DNA. Germline V gives CDR1 LNHDA, CDR2 SQIVND (reference sequence). This CDR3 is 16 amino acids long. This chain's CDR3 is CASNPRHGGGSSEQYF.

The chain links TRBV6-5 to TRBJ2-5; the D call of TRBD2 rests on TCRdb alone, since no DNA is present to check it. Per the germline V gene, CDR1 is MNHEY and CDR2 is SVGAGI. The CDR3 is 16 amino acids. CDR3 region: CASSYSYAGPQETQYF.

The CDR3 sequence is CASSPDSSYEQYF. V is TRBV12-3 or TRBV12-4 and J is TRBJ2-7. The CDR3 sequence is 13 residues long.

This chain links TRBV5-6 with TRBJ2-3; absent DNA, TCRdb's TRBD2 call cannot be checked. There are 15 residues in the CDR3. The germline CDR1 and CDR2 sequences are SGHDT and YYEEEE. CDR3 protein: CASSPLQGIGDTQYF.

This clonotype is classed as large by frequency. The genes are TRBV29-1 and TRBJ2-1. Germline V gives CDR1 SQVTM, CDR2 ANQGSEA. The CDR3 sequence is 14 residues long. The CDR3 region is CSVGMDLAGDEQFF.

V and J are TRBV6-5 and TRBJ1-6. The CDR3 length is 16 residues. The germline V gene encodes CDR1 MNHEY and CDR2 SVGAGI. This CDR3 is CASSYSMNVLESPLHF.

This clonotype is medium-sized (0.01 to 0.1%) by frequency. V gene TRBV6-5 combines with J gene TRBJ2-3; the D call from TCRdb, TRBD2, cannot be confirmed without DNA. This CDR3 contains 16 residues. Germline loops: CDR1 MNHEY, CDR2 SVGAGI. CDR3 sequence: CASSYAGASYTDTQYF.

Measured by frequency, this clonotype is medium-sized. V and J are TRBV5-6 and TRBJ2-5; TCRdb reports TRBD1, a call that lacks DNA to check it against. The CDR3 covers 13 residues. Per the germline V gene, CDR1 is SGHDT and CDR2 is YYEEEE. CDR3 protein: CASSRDIGETQYF. Using reference TRBV5-6 and TRBJ2-5 for the parts outside the CDR3, the full variable domain is DAGVTQSPTHLIKTRGQQVTLRCSPKSGHDTVSWYQQALGQGPQFIFQYYEEEERQRGNFPDRFSGHQFPNYSSELNVNALLLGDSALYLCASSRDIGETQYFGPGTRLLVL.